This T cell receptor (beta chain) was sequenced in a study of T cell responses to AZD1222 COVID-19 vaccine. The CDR3 covers 14 residues. Germline V CDR1 and CDR2: SGHTA, FQGNSA. V was pared by 7 bases and J by 7 bases, with 14 bases between. Some clones are missing from TCRdb's copy, which holds only in-frame ones; the method was immunoSEQ multiplex PCR. The sample has 150,000 to 200,000 clones, 80% to 95% seen once. This clone has a single count. The gene calls are TRBV7-2 and TRBJ1-6, with D possibly TRBD1 on 5 matching bases. The sequencing used peripheral blood, collected on day 0 of AZD1222 vaccination. The clonotype comes from an adult in good health. This CDR3 reads CASTRRGGNSPLHF. The DNA for the CDR3 is TGTGCCAGCACCCGGAGGGGAGGGAATTCACCCCTCCACTTT.